This T cell receptor (beta chain) was captured in a study of T cell changes during pregnancy in multiple sclerosis. Method: immunoSEQ multiplex PCR; TCRdb's copy keeps in-frame clones and lacks some. The sample consists of approximately 100,000 clones, just over 90% of them appearing once. Per germline, CDR1 LNHDA and CDR2 SQIVND (reference sequence). The CDR3 spans 14 residues. With 6 bases clipped from V and 2 bases from J, the junction kept 4 bases outside the gene matches. The receptor's source is a female donor with multiple sclerosis, enrolled in a pregnancy study. This chain links TRBV19 with TRBJ1-5; 7 bases align to TRBD1. The input for sequencing was peripheral blood, taken in the second trimester of pregnancy. The CDR3 protein is CASSTGVGNQPQHF. DNA for the CDR3: TGTGCCAGTAGCACAGGGGTCGGCAATCAGCCCCAGCATTTT.